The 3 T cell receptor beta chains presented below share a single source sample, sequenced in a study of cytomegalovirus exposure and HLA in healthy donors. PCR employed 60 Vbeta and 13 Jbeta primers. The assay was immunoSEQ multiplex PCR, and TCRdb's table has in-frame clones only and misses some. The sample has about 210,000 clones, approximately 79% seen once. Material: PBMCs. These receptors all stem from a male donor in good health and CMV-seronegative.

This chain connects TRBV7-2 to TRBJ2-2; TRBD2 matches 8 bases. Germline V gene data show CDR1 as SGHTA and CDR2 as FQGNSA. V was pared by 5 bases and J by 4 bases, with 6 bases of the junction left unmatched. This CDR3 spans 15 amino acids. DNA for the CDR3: TGTGCCAGCAGCGTTAGGACTAGCCGCACCGGGGAGCTGTTTTTT. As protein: CASSVRTSRTGELFF.

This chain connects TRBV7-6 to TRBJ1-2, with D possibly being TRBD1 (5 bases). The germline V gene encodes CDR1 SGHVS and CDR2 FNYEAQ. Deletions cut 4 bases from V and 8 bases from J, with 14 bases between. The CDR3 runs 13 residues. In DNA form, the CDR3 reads TGTGCCAGCAGCTCCTCCAGCAGGGAAGGCTACACCTTC. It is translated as CASSSSSREGYTF.

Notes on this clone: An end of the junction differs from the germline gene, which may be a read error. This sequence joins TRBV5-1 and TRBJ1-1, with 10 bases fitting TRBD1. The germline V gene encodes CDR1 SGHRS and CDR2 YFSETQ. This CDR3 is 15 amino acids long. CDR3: CASSRDRGLGTEASF. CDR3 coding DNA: TGCGCCAGCAGTAGGGACAGGGGCCTTGGGACTGAAGCTTCCTTT.